What follows are 23 T cell receptor beta chains derived from one specimen sequenced in a study of blood T cell repertoires in COVID-19. Some clones are missing from TCRdb's copy, which holds only in-frame ones; the method was immunoSEQ multiplex PCR. The table lists about 410,000 clones, about 88% of them singletons. Sequenced material: peripheral blood. These receptors were obtained from a middle-aged woman with COVID-19, enrolled during active disease.

This clone was seen only once. The chain employs TRBV14 and TRBJ1-3; D is ambiguous. Germline V lookup: CDR1 SGHDN, CDR2 FVKESK. The CDR3 consists of 15 residues. With 0 bases removed from V and 2 bases from J, the gap between germline ends came to 8 bases. In nucleotides, the CDR3 is TGTGCCAGCAGCCAAGAAGCACAGACTGGAAACACCATATATTTT. Translation gives CASSQEAQTGNTIYF.

This chain links TRBV28 with TRBJ1-1; 7 bases map to TRBD1. The CDR3 runs 14 residues. V shed 5 bases and J 1 base; nucleotides not matched to a gene: 4. Germline loops: CDR1 MDHEN, CDR2 SYDVKM. CDR3 nucleotides: TGTGCCAGCAGTCTACAGGGGACGAACACTGAAGCTTTCTTT. This translates into CASSLQGTNTEAFF. Combining the CDR3 with reference TRBV28 and TRBJ1-1 gives the whole variable domain DVKVTQSSRYLVKRTGEKVFLECVQDMDHENMFWYRQDPGLGLRLIYFSYDVKMKEKGDIPEGYSVSREKKERFSLILESASTNQTSMYLCASSLQGTNTEAFFGQGTRLTVV.

This chain uses TRBV14 with TRBJ1-1; D perhaps matches TRBD1 (5 bases). The V end was cut by 4 bases, the J end by 1 base, with 13 bases between. The CDR3 is 15 amino acids. The germline V gene encodes CDR1 SGHDN and CDR2 FVKESK. The CDR3 nucleotides read TGTGCCAGCAGCCGAGAGACAGCCCCGAACACTGAAGCTTTCTTT. Translated, it gives CASSRETAPNTEAFF.

This chain uses TRBV6-6 with TRBJ1-1; 8 nucleotides match TRBD1. The germline V gene has CDR1 MNHNY and CDR2 SVGAGI (reference sequence). Trimming removed 5 bases from V and 4 bases from J; junction bases left unmatched: 9. The CDR3 runs to 15 residues. The CDR3 spells CASSPMDRVITEAFF. The CDR3 DNA reads as TGTGCCAGCAGTCCCATGGACAGGGTTATCACTGAAGCTTTCTTT.

The V and J genes are TRBV6-5 and TRBJ1-2, with D maybe TRBD1 (5 bases). The germline V and J ends were trimmed by 7 bases and 4 bases, with 19 bases remaining between them. Germline-derived CDR1 and CDR2 are MNHEY and SVGAGI. The CDR3 is made up of 15 amino acids. The chain's CDR3 is CASMGTGDNFYGYTF. In DNA form, the CDR3 reads TGTGCCAGCATGGGGACTGGAGACAACTTCTATGGCTACACCTTC.

The chain is built from TRBV5-8 and TRBJ2-1, with D perhaps TRBD1 (5 bases). Germline values: CDR1 SGHTS, CDR2 YDEGEE. The CDR3 length is 15 residues. V gave up 6 bases and J gave up 4 bases, with 17 bases separating them. CDR3: CASKVDTRIYNEQFF. In DNA form, the CDR3 reads TGTGCCAGCAAAGTGGACACGCGGATTTACAATGAGCAGTTCTTC.

This clone was recorded a few times. This chain connects TRBV18 to TRBJ1-4, with D unclear. Germline loops: CDR1 KGHSH, CDR2 LQKENI. V lost 1 base and J 7 bases, leaving 4 bases between the germline ends. This CDR3 comprises 12 residues. CDR3 DNA: TGTGCCAGCTCACCACGAGGTGAAAAACTGTTTTTT. Protein product: CASSPRGEKLFF.

This chain links TRBV6-5 with TRBJ1-2, with 8 bases that match TRBD1. V shed 5 bases, J shed 5 bases, and the junction held 10 bases outside the gene matches. This CDR3 has 15 amino acids. Germline V gene data show CDR1 as MNHEY and CDR2 as SVGAGI. The CDR3 sequence: CASSTSRGQLYGYTF. As DNA, the CDR3 is TGTGCCAGCAGTACCTCCAGGGGGCAGTTGTATGGCTACACCTTC.

The chain is built from TRBV12-2 and TRBJ1-2; no DNA check was done on the table's D call, TRBD1. TRBV12-2 is a pseudogene locus. This CDR3 comprises 17 residues. The CDR3 spells CASRLASPTDRVVGYTF. CDR3 nucleotides: TGTGCAAGTCGCTTAGCGTCCCCCACGGACAGGGTGGTCGGCTACACCTTC.

V gene TRBV28 combines with J gene TRBJ1-5, with a weak D call TRBD1 (6 bases). The CDR3 extends over 15 amino acids. Germline V CDR1 and CDR2: MDHEN, SYDVKM. V dropped 6 bases and J dropped 7 bases, with 19 bases sitting between them. The CDR3 coding sequence is TGTGCCAGCAGCTGGGGTGGTCAGGGGAACCAGCCCCAGCATTTT. As protein: CASSWGGQGNQPQHF. Supplemented by reference TRBV28 and TRBJ1-5, the full variable domain reads DVKVTQSSRYLVKRTGEKVFLECVQDMDHENMFWYRQDPGLGLRLIYFSYDVKMKEKGDIPEGYSVSREKKERFSLILESASTNQTSMYLCASSWGGQGNQPQHFGDGTRLSIL.

This clone has just one count. The rearrangement joins TRBV11-2 to TRBJ2-2; D possibly corresponds to TRBD1 (6 bases). The CDR3 sequence is 15 residues long. V was trimmed by 5 bases and J by 4 bases, leaving 14 bases between them. Germline V CDR1 and CDR2: SGHAT, FQNNGV. The CDR3 sequence is CASSVTSGATGELFF. In DNA form, the CDR3 reads TGTGCCAGCAGCGTGACCTCAGGGGCCACCGGGGAGCTGTTTTTT. Based on the CDR3 plus reference TRBV11-2 and TRBJ2-2, the full variable domain is EAGVAQSPRYKIIEKRQSVAFWCNPISGHATLYWYQQILGQGPKLLIQFQNNGVVDDSQLPKDRFSAERLKGVDSTLKIQPAKLEDSAVYLCASSVTSGATGELFFGEGSRLTVL.

The V call is TRBV9, the J call TRBJ2-1, with TRBD2 as a possible D gene (5 bases). V lost 4 bases to trimming and J lost 2 bases, with 19 bases between them. This CDR3 is built from 17 residues. CDR1 is SGDLS, CDR2 YYNGEE, per germline. The CDR3 protein is CASSPGVTPHPYNEQFF. DNA for the CDR3: TGTGCCAGCAGCCCCGGGGTGACCCCACACCCCTACAATGAGCAGTTCTTC.

V gene TRBV18 combines with J gene TRBJ1-5; TRBD1 matches 8 bases. V lost 5 bases and J lost 4; bases outside the gene matches: 10. Germline V gene sequence: CDR1 KGHSH, CDR2 LQKENI. CDR3 size: 16 residues. The CDR3 nucleotides are TGTGCCAGCTCAACCTCTGACAGGGGACATAATCAGCCCCAGCATTTT. This codes for CASSTSDRGHNQPQHF. Full variable domain (remainder filled in from reference TRBV18 and TRBJ1-5): NAGVMQNPRHLVRRRGQEARLRCSPMKGHSHVYWYRQLPEEGLKFMVYLQKENIIDESGMPKERFSAEFPKEGPSILRIQQVVRGDSAAYFCASSTSDRGHNQPQHFGDGTRLSIL.

This clone was seen only once. V is TRBV4-1 and J is TRBJ1-1; no definite D call. CDR3 size: 14 residues. V lost 0 bases and J lost 0, with 5 bases in between. The germline V gene has CDR1 MGHRA and CDR2 YSYEKL. Written as DNA, the CDR3 is TGCGCCAGCAGCCAAGAACAGATGAACACTGAAGCTTTCTTT. The encoded protein is CASSQEQMNTEAFF.

For this clone: Additional DNA sequences in this sample encode the identical CDR3. V is TRBV5-6 and J is TRBJ2-1, with 11 positions matching TRBD2. This CDR3 comprises 15 residues. V gave up 0 bases and J gave up 4 bases; unmatched junction bases: 0. Germline CDR1 reads SGHDT; CDR2 reads YYEEEE. The CDR3 reads CASSLGLAGYNEQFF. CDR3 nucleotides: TGTGCCAGCAGCTTGGGACTAGCGGGATACAATGAGCAGTTCTTC. The full variable domain, with the rest looked up from reference TRBV5-6 and TRBJ2-1, is DAGVTQSPTHLIKTRGQQVTLRCSPKSGHDTVSWYQQALGQGPQFIFQYYEEEERQRGNFPDRFSGHQFPNYSSELNVNALLLGDSALYLCASSLGLAGYNEQFFGPGTRLTVL.

Details on this clone: An end of the junction differs from the germline gene, which may be a read error. The V call is TRBV7-7, the J call TRBJ2-5, with 11 positions matching TRBD2. The CDR3 extends over 15 amino acids. Germline CDR1 SSHAT, CDR2 FNYEAQ (reference sequence). CDR3 amino acids: CASSLAGGPSETQYF. CDR3 nucleotides: TGTGCTAGCAGCTTAGCGGGAGGGCCCTCGGAGACCCAGTACTTC.

This clone has only one observation. J is TRBJ1-1 and V is TRBV19; TRBD1 might be the D (6 bases). CDR3 size: 13 residues. Between the trimmed V and J ends, which lost 3 bases and 1 base, there was a span of 6 bases. Germline CDR1 LNHDA, CDR2 SQIVND (reference sequence). CDR3 loop: CASSMGQNTEAFF. The DNA for the CDR3 is TGTGCCAGTAGTATGGGACAGAACACTGAAGCTTTCTTT.

This clone was detected only once. The chain employs TRBV27 and TRBJ1-4, with D unclear. Trimming shortened V by 2 bases and J by 0 bases, and 7 bases separated the two germline ends. This CDR3 is 15 amino acids long. Germline V CDR1 and CDR2: MNHEY, SMNVEV (reference sequence). The chain's CDR3 is CASSLRVPTNEKLFF. The CDR3 DNA reads TGTGCCAGCAGTTTACGCGTCCCAACTAATGAAAAACTGTTTTTT.

V is TRBV7-9 and J is TRBJ1-4; D may be TRBD1 (5 bases). V was shortened by 5 bases and J by 5 bases, with 12 bases between the two germline ends. Germline CDR1 SEHNR, CDR2 FQNEAQ (reference sequence). The length of the CDR3 is 14 residues. CDR3 loop: CASSLRGLNEKLFF. CDR3 sequence (DNA): TGTGCCAGCAGCCTTAGGGGACTCAATGAAAAACTGTTTTTT.

V gene TRBV5-4 combines with J gene TRBJ1-4; D not resolved. CDR1 SGHNT and CDR2 YYREEE come from the germline V gene (reference sequence). The V end was cut by 4 bases, the J end by 7 bases, with 17 bases between. The length of the CDR3 is 15 residues. The CDR3: CASSPATSAPEKLFF. DNA for the CDR3: TGTGCCAGCAGCCCGGCAACCAGCGCACCTGAAAAACTGTTTTTT.

This clone was seen once. V usage is TRBV6-2 or TRBV6-3 and J usage is TRBJ2-7, with a tentative D call TRBD1 (5 bases). V was pared by 1 base and J by 0 bases, with 19 bases between. The germline V gene has CDR1 MNHEY and CDR2 SVGEGT. This CDR3 comprises 18 residues. Here the CDR3 DNA reads TGTGCCAGCAGTTACTTGGGGCCGGACACCACATTCTCCTACGAGCAGTACTTC. Translation gives CASSYLGPDTTFSYEQYF.

The J gene is TRBJ1-1, the V gene TRBV7-2; 7 bases map to TRBD1. CDR3 length: 14 residues. V dropped 4 bases and J dropped 5; count of bases not matched to a gene: 7. Germline CDR1 and CDR2: SGHTA and FQGNSA. The chain's CDR3 is CASSSYRGATEAFF. CDR3 DNA sequence: TGTGCCAGCAGCTCCTACAGGGGAGCGACTGAAGCTTTCTTT.

The chain has TRBV9 and TRBJ2-1, with TRBD2 matching over 10 bases. CDR3 length: 17 residues. From germline, CDR1 is SGDLS and CDR2 YYNGEE. The trim removed 5 bases at V and 5 bases at J, leaving 13 bases unmatched. The CDR3 sequence: CASSPGGLAGADNEQFF. CDR3 DNA sequence: TGTGCCAGCAGTCCCGGGGGGCTAGCGGGAGCCGACAATGAGCAGTTCTTC.